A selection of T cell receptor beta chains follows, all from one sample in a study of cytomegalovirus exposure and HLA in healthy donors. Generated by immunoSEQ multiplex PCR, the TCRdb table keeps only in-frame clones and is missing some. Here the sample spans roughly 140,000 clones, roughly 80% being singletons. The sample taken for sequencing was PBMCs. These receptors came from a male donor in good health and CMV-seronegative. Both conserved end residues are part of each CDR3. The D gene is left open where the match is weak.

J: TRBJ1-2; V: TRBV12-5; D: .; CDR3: CASGLVSWGRQDTNYGYTF; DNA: TGTGCTAGTGGTTTGGTAAGTTGGGGGAGACAGGACACTAACTATGGCTACACCTTC
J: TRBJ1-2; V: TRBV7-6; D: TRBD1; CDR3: CASSPSDRTFGYTF; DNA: TGTGCCAGCAGCCCATCGGACAGGACCTTCGGCTACACCTTC
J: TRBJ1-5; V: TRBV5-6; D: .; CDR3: CASSYQSSNQPQHF; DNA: TGTGCCAGCAGCTATCAGTCTAGCAATCAGCCCCAGCATTTT
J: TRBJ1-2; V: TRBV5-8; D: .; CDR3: CASSLPQAAGRYTF; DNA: TGTGCCAGCAGCTTGCCGCAGGCCGCTGGTCGCTACACCTTC
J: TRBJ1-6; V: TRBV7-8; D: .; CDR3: CASSLNRETLHF; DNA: TGTGCCAGCAGCTTAAACCGGGAAACCCTCCACTTT
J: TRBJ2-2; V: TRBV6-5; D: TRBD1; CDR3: CASSYEQGLNTGELFF; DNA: TGTGCCAGCAGTTATGAACAGGGGCTAAACACCGGGGAGCTGTTTTTT
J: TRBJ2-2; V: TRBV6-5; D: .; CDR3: CASSRGLTGELFF; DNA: TGTGCCAGCAGTCGGGGACTCACCGGGGAGCTGTTTTTT
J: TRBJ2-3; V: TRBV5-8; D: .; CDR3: CASSLGQEGADTQYF; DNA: TGTGCCAGCAGCTTGGGTCAGGAAGGTGCAGATACGCAGTATTTT
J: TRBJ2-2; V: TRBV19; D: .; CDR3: CASSIVRAGNTGELFF; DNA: TGTGCCAGTAGTATCGTCCGGGCGGGGAACACCGGGGAGCTGTTTTTT
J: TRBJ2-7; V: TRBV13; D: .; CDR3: CASSYGPLYEQYF; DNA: TGTGCCAGCAGCTACGGTCCTCTCTACGAGCAGTACTTC
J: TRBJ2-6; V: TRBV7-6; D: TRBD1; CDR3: CASSLAMQGAGGANVLTF; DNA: TGTGCCAGCAGCTTAGCAATGCAGGGGGCAGGTGGGGCCAACGTCCTGACTTTC